This T cell receptor beta chain was captured in a study of blood T cell repertoires in COVID-19. Method: immunoSEQ multiplex PCR; TCRdb's copy keeps in-frame clones and lacks some. The sample gives fewer than 350,000 clones, less than 85% of which show up once; 2% to 3% is in the top ten. Trimming cost V 2 bases and J 6 bases, with 11 bases left between them. This CDR3 region has 15 residues. Germline assignment: CDR1 SGHVS and CDR2 FQNEAQ. The sequence came from a woman in her forties or fifties who had recovered from COVID-19. The sample consisted of PBMCs or T cells enriched from blood (not recorded which). The chain is built from TRBV7-8 and TRBJ1-6, with D unclear. The CDR3 loop is CASSLMGLGNSPLHF. The CDR3 nucleotides are TGTGCCAGCAGCTTAATGGGCCTTGGTAATTCACCCCTCCACTTT.